This T cell receptor beta chain was sequenced for a study of blood T cell repertoires in COVID-19. Produced via immunoSEQ multiplex PCR; TCRdb's table is partial and in-frame only. The repertoire includes 300,000 to 350,000 clones, roughly nine tenths of them detected once, and more than 0.8% sits in the top ten. This clone was found a few times. The sample taken for sequencing was PBMCs or T cells enriched from blood (not recorded which). The receptor was isolated from a woman aged 25 to 39 who had recovered from COVID-19.

CDR3: CASSLAEGATYNSPLHF. The CDR3 nucleotides are TGTGCCAGCAGCTTGGCGGAGGGGGCCACCTATAATTCACCCCTCCACTTT. The chain employs TRBV5-6 and TRBJ1-6, with 7 bases lining up with TRBD1. V gave up 0 bases and J gave up 2 bases; unmatched junction bases: 5. Germline loops: CDR1 SGHDT, CDR2 YYEEEE. The CDR3 runs 17 residues.